These 6 T cell receptor beta chains originate from one sample sequenced in a study of shared clonotypes between healthy human individuals. Assay used: immunoSEQ multiplex PCR; TCRdb lists only in-frame clones, some missing. The repertoire has about 2.4 million clones, just over 90% of them found once; the top ten carry roughly 0.15%. Sequenced sample: naive CD4+ T cells sorted from blood. Specified subset: CD45RA+ positively selected. These TCRs come from a man between 18 and 29 years old in good health.

This clone was found a few times. This chain uses TRBV19 with TRBJ1-3; the D is unclear. The CDR3 runs to 14 residues. CDR1 is LNHDA, CDR2 SQIVND, per germline (reference sequence). Trimming took off 5 bases at V and 2 bases at J, with 10 bases between the two ends. CDR3 sequence (DNA): TGTGCCAGTAGTTCTCCGGCGGCTGGAAACACCATATATTTT. Translated, it gives CASSSPAAGNTIYF.

The chain combines TRBV7-2 with TRBJ2-7, with 9 bases identical to TRBD1. After removal of 6 bases from V and 1 base from J, the junction contained 4 bases not matched to a gene. The germline V gene has CDR1 SGHTA and CDR2 FQGNSA. The CDR3 runs 14 residues. CDR3 nucleotides: TGTGCCAGCAGGTTACAGGGGGCTTCCTACGAGCAGTACTTC. Its protein is CASRLQGASYEQYF.

The rearrangement joins TRBV9 to TRBJ2-5, with 10 bases lining up with TRBD2. J gave up 5 bases and V 4 bases, and 11 bases lay outside the gene matches. Germline CDR1 is SGDLS and CDR2 is YYNGEE. There are 16 residues in the CDR3. CDR3 in DNA: TGTGCCAGCAGCCCCCGCCCCAGCGGGGGGGTGGAGACCCAGTACTTC. This encodes CASSPRPSGGVETQYF.

The CDR3 DNA sequence: TGTGCCAGCAGCGGAAGCGGGACAGGGGCCGACTATGGCTACACCTTC. Amino acid sequence: CASSGSGTGADYGYTF. The chain combines TRBV9 with TRBJ1-2, with 10 nucleotides matching TRBD1. Losses at the gene ends were 3 bases for V and 3 bases for J; bases not matched to a gene: 8. CDR1 is SGDLS, CDR2 YYNGEE, per germline. The CDR3 sequence is 16 residues long.

The chain is built from TRBV5-4 and TRBJ2-3, with TRBD2 identical over 9 bases. V dropped 9 bases and J dropped 5; count of bases not matched to a gene: 7. This CDR3 region has 13 residues. The V gene's germline CDR1 is SGHNT and CDR2 YYREEE (reference sequence). The CDR3 spells CATSSGVGDTQYF. The DNA of the CDR3 is TGTGCCACCTCTAGCGGGGTGGGAGATACGCAGTATTTT.

The chain is built from TRBV20-1 and TRBJ2-3, with D unresolved. The CDR3 loop spans 11 amino acids. The V gene's germline CDR1 is DFQATT and CDR2 SNEGSKA (reference sequence). Trimming removed 4 bases at V and 6 bases at J, with 8 bases between. The CDR3 region is CSAKELDTQYF. DNA for the CDR3: TGCAGTGCTAAGGAGTTGGATACGCAGTATTTT.